The 2 T cell receptor beta chains in this list originate from one sample, sequenced in a study of regulatory T cells in long-lasting Graves disease. The time point: newly diagnosed GD, antithyroid drugs for less than 3 months. After RNA was extracted from PBMCs, the TCR library was made from it. According to the study, TCR beta libraries were built with iRepertoire HTBI primers and CDR3-region Arm-PCR. TCRdb ran MiXCR on the multiplex PCR reads and lists one entry per CDR3 protein. The table lists 350,000 to 500,000 distinct CDR3 sequences, approximately 15% of them singletons. These data were likewise used in another study, on T cells in Graves' hyperthyroidism and ophthalmopathy.

The material was peripheral blood mononuclear cells (PBMCs), obtained at new diagnosis, from a patient treated with antithyroid drugs. All receptors come from a woman aged 45-60 years with Graves disease.

J is TRBJ2-1 and V is TRBV18; possible D gene TRBD1, 6 bases. CDR1 KGHSH and CDR2 LQKENI come from the germline V gene. The CDR3 contains 14 residues. The V and J ends lost 5 bases and 7 bases respectively, with 15 bases between them. CDR3: CASSIHRDGNEQFF. As DNA, the CDR3 is TGTGCCAGCTCAATACACAGGGATGGTAATGAGCAGTTCTTC. Looking up the rest from reference TRBV18 and TRBJ2-1 gives the full variable domain: NAGVMQNPRHLVRRRGQEARLRCSPMKGHSHVYWYRQLPEEGLKFMVYLQKENIIDESGMPKERFSAEFPKEGPSILRIQQVVRGDSAAYFCASSIHRDGNEQFFGPGTRLTVL.

The chain is built from TRBV7-2 and TRBJ2-1; 8 bases line up with TRBD1. The DNA end favors TRBJ2-5, so the J call may be wrong. Germline lookup yields CDR1 SGHTA and CDR2 FQGNSA. The CDR3 covers 18 residues. CDR3 amino acids: CASSEGTGLGPIQETQYF. The CDR3 bases are TGTGCCAGCAGCGAAGGGACAGGTTTGGGGCCCATACAAGAGACCCAGTACTTC.